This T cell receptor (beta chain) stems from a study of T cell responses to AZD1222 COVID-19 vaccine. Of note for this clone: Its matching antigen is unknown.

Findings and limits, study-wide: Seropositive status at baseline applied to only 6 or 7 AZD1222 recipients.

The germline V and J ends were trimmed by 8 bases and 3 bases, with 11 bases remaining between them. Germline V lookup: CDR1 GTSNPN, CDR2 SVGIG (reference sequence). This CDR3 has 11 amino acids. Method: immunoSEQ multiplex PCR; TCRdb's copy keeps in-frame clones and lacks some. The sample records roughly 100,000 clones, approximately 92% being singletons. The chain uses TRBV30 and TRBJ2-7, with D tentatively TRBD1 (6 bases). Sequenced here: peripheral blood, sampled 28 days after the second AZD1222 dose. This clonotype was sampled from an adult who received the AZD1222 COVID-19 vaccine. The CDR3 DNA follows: TGTGCCGGGGGCATCCGCTACGAGCAGTACTTC. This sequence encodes CAGGIRYEQYF.